This T cell receptor (beta chain) is from a study of T cell repertoires in cytomegalovirus infection. Study-wide context: HLA-C-restricted CMV epitopes, recently identified, and well-studied HLA-B-restricted ones were used by the study. Evidence of both CMV infection and a matching HLA type came from public TCR beta signatures.

Study-wide results and limits: There were carriers of CMV plus the relevant HLA, and cumulative public TCR beta family frequency identified them.

Germline V CDR1 and CDR2: DFQATT, SNEGSKA (reference sequence). The CDR3 has 15 residues. Trimming removed 4 bases from V and 0 bases from J; junction bases left unmatched: 7. A single record per CDR3 protein comes from TCRdb applying MiXCR to the reads. The data contain about 220,000 distinct CDR3 sequences, about 38% of them singletons. To note about this clonotype: Its cognate antigen is unknown.

The chain has TRBV20-1 and TRBJ2-3; 7 bases fit TRBD1. Specimen: CD8+ T cells from cultured PBMCs, collected from culture after CMV antigen stimulation. The origin of this receptor is a human donor in good health (CMV status not recorded). Some clones in this sample may be carry-over from other donors' samples. CDR3 protein: CSAKPTGWSTDTQYF. The DNA of the CDR3 is TGCAGTGCTAAACCGACAGGGTGGAGCACAGATACGCAGTATTTT.